This TCR beta chain was recovered during a study of technical replicates of blood from a handful of donors (dated by TCRdb to 2015 to 2018). The CDR3 covers 16 residues, taking in both the cysteine and the phenylalanine. Only the CDR3 portion is preserved as DNA: 48 bases, with reading frame beginning at the first base. CDR1 SGHKS and CDR2 YYEKEE were looked up in the germline V gene (reference sequence). The V end loses 5 bases and the J end loses 0 bases, and a stretch of 17 bases separates them. As to this clone: Its specific antigen is unknown. Base qualities are not provided; no much larger clone lies one nucleotide away.

Library preparation employed the immunoSEQ multiplex PCR assay. Sourced from immuneACCESS, this table was stored by TCRdb with only in-frame sequences that have V and J called. A share of the clones is absent; for the studies checked, an unresolved V gene accounts for under half, and the remainder has no known explanation. The sample table shows 60,000 to 90,000 clones, and approximately 97% are seen once. Of the sample, approximately 0.3% falls within the top ten clones. The chain is assembled from TRBV5-5 and TRBJ1-2; TRBD1 is possibly the D segment (5 matching bases). This TCR derives from a human donor in good health. Sequencing input: T cells isolated from PBMCs. Here the CDR3 is given as CASSRGGLFSNYGYTF. The DNA reads TGTGCCAGCAGTCGGGGGGGTTTATTTTCTAACTATGGCTACACCTTC.